A single T cell receptor (beta chain) is shown here with its context. Here immunoSEQ multiplex PCR was the method, and the copy in TCRdb shows in-frame clones only, minus some. The data hold approximately 15,000 clones, with about 83% observed a single time. The CDR3 extends over 18 amino acids. With 7 bases clipped from V and 0 bases from J, the junction kept 16 bases outside the gene matches. Germline V gene sequence: CDR1 SGHVS, CDR2 FQNEAQ. Sample time point: pre-treatment baseline. The data were obtained in a study of blood T cell dynamics during melanoma immunotherapy. The clonotype comes from a human donor with melanoma. The chain employs TRBV7-8 and TRBJ2-3, with TRBD2 matching 7 bases. This sample comprised blood, obtained from a patient treated with checkpoint blockade. The CDR3 here is CASTSALLAITSTDTQYF. Here the CDR3 DNA reads TGTGCCAGCACATCCGCCCTACTAGCGATAACTAGCACAGATACGCAGTATTTT.